Listed below are T cell receptor beta chains from one sample, sequenced in a study of T cells in Graves' hyperthyroidism and ophthalmopathy. In TCRdb, the multiplex PCR reads were re-called with MiXCR into one record per CDR3 protein. The sample carries 250,000 to 300,000 distinct CDR3 sequences, roughly 14% recorded once. The sequenced material came from blood. Every receptor here comes from a woman between 40 and 50 years old with Graves' hyperthyroidism that later progressed to Graves' ophthalmopathy. Each CDR3 is given with its conserved first and last residue.

J	V	CDR3
TRBJ2-5	TRBV28	CASTTGGDYVQETQYF
TRBJ1-1	TRBV2	CASSYLLSEAFF
TRBJ2-2	TRBV5-6	CASSKGLAGDTGELFF
TRBJ2-7	TRBV18	CASSPPRGGGQRSHYEQYF
TRBJ2-3	TRBV5-1	CASSRGLHITDTQYF
TRBJ2-1	TRBV9	CASSAGLAHNEQFF
TRBJ1-6	TRBV7-9	CASSLGQRNSPLHF
TRBJ2-2	TRBV9	CASSVSVSGDTGELFF
TRBJ1-5	TRBV2	CASSEPGGYSNQPQHF
TRBJ2-1	TRBV20-1	CSARVPDRSHYNEQFF
TRBJ1-6	TRBV12-3/TRBV12-4	CASSLLTGMNSPLHF
TRBJ1-4	TRBV5-1	CASSLDRGMTNEKLFF
TRBJ2-7	TRBV11-2	CASSLRDRGQGITYEQYF
TRBJ2-3	TRBV30	CASPRQGFTDTQYF
TRBJ1-6	TRBV27	CASSLSARGSPLHF
TRBJ2-2	TRBV7-9	CASSLRLSTSSVGGELFF
TRBJ2-1	TRBV7-8	CASSLVGVAIYNEQFF
TRBJ1-3	TRBV19	CASRPSSSGNTIYF
TRBJ2-2	TRBV19	CASSMGLVSTGELFF
TRBJ2-7	TRBV7-9	CASSFRDRGDEQYF
TRBJ2-5	TRBV20-1	CSARFNWGETQYF
TRBJ2-1	TRBV29-1	CSVEFGGWYSNEQFF
TRBJ2-7	TRBV28	CASSSPGQGPSGQYF
TRBJ2-7	TRBV28	CASSLSQMGGEQYF
TRBJ1-1	TRBV9	CASSVGTGGSAFF
TRBJ1-1	TRBV18	CASSPQGARAEAFF
TRBJ2-3	TRBV24-1	CATSDPRQGPDTQYF
TRBJ2-2	TRBV6-1	CASSYGLAGSGTTGELFF
TRBJ2-1	TRBV12-3/TRBV12-4	CASSRHAGSYNEQFF
TRBJ2-1	TRBV11-2	CASSLLKTSGSYNEQFF
TRBJ1-1	TRBV10-3	CAIRGGNTEAFF
TRBJ1-1	TRBV11-2	CASSPKPGYEAFF
TRBJ2-7	TRBV7-8	CASSPRLATIYEQYF
TRBJ2-4	TRBV25-1	CASSEEGVTGRQYF
TRBJ2-5	TRBV6-1	CASRTWAGTSGKQTQYF
TRBJ1-1	TRBV6-1	CASRNRGRGTEAFF
TRBJ2-7	TRBV27	CASSWGQGDYEQYF
TRBJ2-3	TRBV7-3	CASSLTGPTDTQYF
TRBJ2-5	TRBV20-1	CSARSGRIETQYF
TRBJ2-7	TRBV4-2	CASSQDIYSSYEQYF